The 17 T cell receptor beta chains presented below share a single source sample, sequenced in a study of Graves' ophthalmopathy and Graves' hyperthyroidism. RNA transcripts yielded amplified TCR beta CDR3 regions. Following a first-round RT-PCR that used HTBI primers, a second-round multiplex PCR was carried out. TCRdb analysed the multiplex PCR reads with MiXCR anew, one entry per CDR3 protein. The data hold 400,000 to 450,000 distinct CDR3 sequences, with around a fifth observed a single time. Sequences were obtained from peripheral blood. These receptors all come from a woman under 30 with stable Graves' hyperthyroidism.

The chain couples TRBV25-1 to TRBJ1-5; D remains ambiguous. Trimming stripped 8 bases from V and 7 bases from J, with 18 bases between. Germline assignment: CDR1 MGHDK and CDR2 SYGVNS. This CDR3 region has 14 residues. The CDR3 DNA is TGTGCCAGCCGCCCACGGGGATCGGGGCAGCCCCAGCATTTT. Translation gives CASRPRGSGQPQHF. Full variable domain (outside the CDR3, taken from reference TRBV25-1 and TRBJ1-5): EADIYQTPRYLVIGTGKKITLECSQTMGHDKMYWYQQDPGMELHLIHYSYGVNSTEKGDLSSESTVSRIRTEHFPLTLESARPSHTSQYLCASRPRGSGQPQHFGDGTRLSIL.

This clonotype occurred many times. Just one base apart from a much larger clone, this may be a read error. V gene TRBV5-1 combines with J gene TRBJ2-5; D may match TRBD1 or TRBD2 (6 bases each). The CDR3 loop spans 13 amino acids. Germline CDR1 is SGHRS and CDR2 is YFSETQ. Here the CDR3 DNA reads TGCGCCAGCAGCAAAGGGGGGCAAGAGACCAAGTACTTC. This translates into CASSKGGQETKYF.

Many counts were recorded for this clonotype. The genes are TRBV12-5 and TRBJ2-7; D tentatively reads TRBD1 or TRBD2 (5 bases each). The CDR3 runs to 13 residues. V lost 1 base to trimming and J lost 5 bases, with 9 bases between them. Germline loops: CDR1 LGHNT, CDR2 FRNRAP. In DNA, the CDR3 is TGTGCTAGTGGTTTGGGGGACGGCCACGAGCAGTACTTC. Translated, it gives CASGLGDGHEQYF.

About this clonotype itself: The conserved phenylalanine or tryptophan is not found at the CDR3 terminus, so this likely reflects a read error. This chain joins TRBV7-2 and TRBJ1-1; D unclear. Trimming removed 5 bases at V and 4 bases at J, with 11 bases between. CDR3 length: 13 amino acids. CDR1 is SGHTA and CDR2 is FQGNSA in the germline V gene. The CDR3 DNA follows: TGTGCCAGCAGCCAAACACGGCCCACTGAAGCTTTCTCT. As protein: CASSQTRPTEAFS.

This clonotype was picked up many times. One end of the junction does not line up with germline, which may come from a read error. The chain carries TRBV20-1 and TRBJ1-1; D is perhaps TRBD1 (5 bases). In germline, CDR1 is DFQATT, CDR2 SNEGSKA (reference sequence). The CDR3 length is 12 residues. Here the CDR3 reads CSARVGTAVDYF. Here the CDR3 DNA reads TGCAGTGCTAGAGTGGGGACGGCCGTGGACTACTTT.

This clonotype was counted ten times or more. The chain carries TRBV12-3 or TRBV12-4 and TRBJ1-2; D is unclear. V dropped 2 bases and J dropped 2 bases, with 6 bases sitting between them. The CDR3 length is 13 residues. CDR3 DNA sequence: TGTGCCAGCAGTTTACAGACAAACTATGGCTACACCTTC. It yields the protein CASSLQTNYGYTF.

This clonotype has only a few counts. The chain combines TRBV3-1 with TRBJ1-6; tentative D call: TRBD1 (5 bases). The germline gives CDR1 LGHDT, CDR2 YNNKEL (reference sequence). The CDR3 has 16 amino acids. V was shortened by 4 bases and J by 2 bases, with 12 bases between the two germline ends. CDR3 residues: CASSPTGEAYNSPLHF. The CDR3, as DNA: TGTGCCAGCAGCCCTACGGGGGAGGCCTATAATTCACCCCTCCACTTT.

The rearrangement links TRBV28 to TRBJ2-5, with D perhaps assigned TRBD1 or TRBD2 (5 bases each). Looked up from germline, CDR1 is MDHEN and CDR2 is SYDVKM. V was pared by 7 bases and J by 5 bases, with 17 bases between. The CDR3 has 14 amino acids. CDR3 sequence (DNA): TGTGCCAGCACGCCACCAGGGCGAGGGGAGACCCAGTACTTC. Translating gives CASTPPGRGETQYF.

This clonotype was counted only a few times. This chain uses TRBV30 with TRBJ1-5, with TRBD1 as a possible D gene (6 bases). CDR1 and CDR2 from the germline V gene are GTSNPN and SVGIG (reference sequence). V lost 3 bases and J 2 bases, leaving 8 bases between the germline ends. This CDR3 contains 13 residues. This CDR3 is CAWREGGNQPQHF. The DNA of the CDR3 is TGTGCCTGGAGGGAGGGGGGCAATCAGCCCCAGCATTTT.

This clonotype was recorded at least ten times. This chain uses TRBV12-3 or TRBV12-4 with TRBJ1-5, with 8 bases aligning to TRBD1. V lost 9 bases, J lost 9 bases, and 10 bases stayed unmatched. This CDR3 has 13 residues. Here the CDR3 DNA reads TGTGCCAGTAACAGGGGGAGGGTAGCGCCCCAGCATTTT. Translated: CASNRGRVAPQHF.

This clonotype has ten or more counts. The chain couples TRBV19 to TRBJ1-5, with TRBD1 as a possible D gene (5 bases). Trimming left V 5 bases short and J 0 bases short, with 14 bases between. This CDR3 contains 16 residues. Germline CDR1 LNHDA, CDR2 SQIVND (reference sequence). The CDR3 region has the DNA TGTGCCAGTAGTGTCCGGAGACAGTATAGCAATCAGCCCCAGCATTTT. It yields the protein CASSVRRQYSNQPQHF.

The table lists this clonotype with many counts. CDR3 coding DNA: TGTGCCAGCAGCGCCCGGACAGGCGACGAGCAGTACTTC. Protein product: CASSARTGDEQYF. V usage is TRBV6-1 and J usage is TRBJ2-7, with 7 positions matching TRBD1. The ends lost 6 bases at V and 5 bases at J; junction bases unmatched: 7. The CDR3 extends over 13 amino acids. Germline CDR1 is MNHNS and CDR2 is SASEGT.

At least ten counts were recorded for this clonotype. The chain combines TRBV20-1 with TRBJ2-7; 7 nucleotides line up with TRBD2. The V and J ends lost 6 bases and 6 bases, in that order; junction bases with no gene match: 14. The germline gives CDR1 DFQATT, CDR2 SNEGSKA (reference sequence). The CDR3 contains 14 residues. The CDR3 protein is CSALSGGSAGEQYF. CDR3 DNA sequence: TGCAGTGCCCTGAGCGGCGGGAGCGCCGGCGAGCAGTACTTC.

The chain carries TRBV5-1 and TRBJ2-5, with 7 bases that match TRBD1. V dropped 4 bases and J dropped 2; count of bases not matched to a gene: 8. Germline V CDR1 and CDR2: SGHRS, YFSETQ. The CDR3 is 15 amino acids. CDR3 in amino acids: CASSQQPGGQETQYF. Here the CDR3 DNA reads TGCGCCAGCAGCCAGCAACCAGGGGGACAAGAGACCCAGTACTTC.

This clonotype was observed at least ten times. This rearrangement joins TRBV7-2 to TRBJ2-7; the D gene could be TRBD1 or TRBD2 (6 bases each). The CDR3 contains 15 residues. CDR1 SGHTA and CDR2 FQGNSA come from the germline V gene. V lost 2 bases and J lost 2, with 13 bases in between. The DNA for the CDR3 is TGTGCCAGCAGCTTAAACGGGGGCGCGACCTACGAGCAGTACTTC. It is translated as CASSLNGGATYEQYF.

The rearrangement links TRBV15 to TRBJ2-2, with TRBD2 matching 13 bases. The CDR3 sequence is 19 residues long. J gave up 3 bases and V 6 bases, and 13 bases lay outside the gene matches. Germline values: CDR1 LNHNV, CDR2 YYDKDF (reference sequence). DNA for the CDR3: TGTGCCACCAGTTCGACCATACTAGCGGGGGGGCAGGACACCGGGGAGCTGTTTTTT. Protein sequence: CATSSTILAGGQDTGELFF.

This clonotype appeared many times. The rearrangement links TRBV20-1 to TRBJ1-5; D perhaps matches TRBD1 (5 bases). Germline V gene sequence: CDR1 DFQATT, CDR2 SNEGSKA (reference sequence). The CDR3 runs 14 residues. The V and J ends lost 0 bases and 6 bases respectively, with 12 bases between them. As DNA, the CDR3 is TGCAGTGCTAGAGACCCCCAGGGAGGTCAGCCCCAGCATTTT. Its translation: CSARDPQGGQPQHF.